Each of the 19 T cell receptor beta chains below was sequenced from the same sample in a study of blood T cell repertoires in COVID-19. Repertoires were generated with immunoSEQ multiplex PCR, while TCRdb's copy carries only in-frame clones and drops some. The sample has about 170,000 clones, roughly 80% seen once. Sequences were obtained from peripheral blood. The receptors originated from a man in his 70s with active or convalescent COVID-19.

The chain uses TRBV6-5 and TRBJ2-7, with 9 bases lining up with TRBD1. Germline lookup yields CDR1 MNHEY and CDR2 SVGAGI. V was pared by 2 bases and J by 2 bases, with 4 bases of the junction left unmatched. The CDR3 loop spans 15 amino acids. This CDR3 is CASSYRQGVPYEQYF. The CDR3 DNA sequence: TGTGCCAGCAGTTACCGACAGGGGGTTCCCTACGAGCAGTACTTC.

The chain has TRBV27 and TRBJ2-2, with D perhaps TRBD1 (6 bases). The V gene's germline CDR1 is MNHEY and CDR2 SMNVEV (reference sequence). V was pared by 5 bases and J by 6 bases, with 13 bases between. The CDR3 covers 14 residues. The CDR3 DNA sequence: TGTGCCAGCAGTCCTTCGACAGGCCCCGGGGAGCTGTTTTTT. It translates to CASSPSTGPGELFF.

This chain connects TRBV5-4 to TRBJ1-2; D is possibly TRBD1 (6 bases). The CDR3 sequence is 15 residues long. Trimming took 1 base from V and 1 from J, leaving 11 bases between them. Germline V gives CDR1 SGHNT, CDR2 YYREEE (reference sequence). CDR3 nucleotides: TGTGCCAGCAGCTTGACAGGGAACTATAACTATGGCTACACCTTC. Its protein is CASSLTGNYNYGYTF.

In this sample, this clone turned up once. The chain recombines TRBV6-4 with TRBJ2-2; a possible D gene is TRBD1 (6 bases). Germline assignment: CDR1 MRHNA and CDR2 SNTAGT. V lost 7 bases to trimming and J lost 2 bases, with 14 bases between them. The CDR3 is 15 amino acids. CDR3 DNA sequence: TGTGCCAGCACCCCGGAGACAGGAAACACCGGGGAGCTGTTTTTT. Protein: CASTPETGNTGELFF.

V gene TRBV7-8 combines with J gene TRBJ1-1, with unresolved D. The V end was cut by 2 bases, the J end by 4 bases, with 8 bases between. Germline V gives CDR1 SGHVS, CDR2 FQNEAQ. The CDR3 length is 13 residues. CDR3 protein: CASSLLPGTEAFF. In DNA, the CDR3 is TGTGCCAGCAGCTTATTACCAGGCACTGAAGCTTTCTTT. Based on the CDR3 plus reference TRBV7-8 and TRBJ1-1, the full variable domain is GAGVSQSPRYKVAKRGQDVALRCDPISGHVSLFWYQQALGQGPEFLTYFQNEAQLDKSGLPSDRFFAERPEGSVSTLKIQRTQQEDSAVYLCASSLLPGTEAFFGQGTRLTVV.

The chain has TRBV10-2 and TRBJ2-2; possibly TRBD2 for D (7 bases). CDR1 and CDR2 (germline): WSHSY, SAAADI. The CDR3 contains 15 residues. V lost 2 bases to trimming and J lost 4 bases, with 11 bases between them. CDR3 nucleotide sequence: TGCGCCAGCAGTGAGGGGGGGGCGGGCACCGGGGAGCTGTTTTTT. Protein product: CASSEGGAGTGELFF.

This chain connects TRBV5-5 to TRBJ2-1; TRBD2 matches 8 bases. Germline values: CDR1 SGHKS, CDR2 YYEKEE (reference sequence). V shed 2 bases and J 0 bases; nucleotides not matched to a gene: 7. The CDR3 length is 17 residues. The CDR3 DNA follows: TGTGCCAGCAGCTTCACCCTTGGACTAGCCTCCTACAATGAGCAGTTCTTC. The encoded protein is CASSFTLGLASYNEQFF.

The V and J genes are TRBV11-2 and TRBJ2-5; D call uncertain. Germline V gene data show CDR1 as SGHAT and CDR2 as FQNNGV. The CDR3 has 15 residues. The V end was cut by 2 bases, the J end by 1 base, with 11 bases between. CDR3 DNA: TGTGCCAGCAGCTTACGCAATCCTACCCAAGAGACCCAGTACTTC. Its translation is CASSLRNPTQETQYF.

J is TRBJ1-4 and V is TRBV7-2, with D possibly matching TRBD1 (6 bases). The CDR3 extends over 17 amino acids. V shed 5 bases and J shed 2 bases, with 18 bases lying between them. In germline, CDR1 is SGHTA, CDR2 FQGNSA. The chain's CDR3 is CASSPRGRGGTNEKLFF. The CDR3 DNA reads TGTGCCAGCAGCCCCCGTGGGAGGGGGGGGACTAATGAAAAACTGTTTTTT.

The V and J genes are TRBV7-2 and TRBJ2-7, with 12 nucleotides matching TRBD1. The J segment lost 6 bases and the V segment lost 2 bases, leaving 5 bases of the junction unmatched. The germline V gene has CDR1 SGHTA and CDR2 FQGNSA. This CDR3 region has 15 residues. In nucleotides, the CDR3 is TGTGCCAGCAGCTTAAGACGGGACAGGGGGCTCGAGCAGTACTTC. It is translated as CASSLRRDRGLEQYF. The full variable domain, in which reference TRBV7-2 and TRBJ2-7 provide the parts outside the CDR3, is GAGVSQSPSNKVTEKGKDVELRCDPISGHTALYWYRQSLGQGLEFLIYFQGNSAPDKSGLPSDRFSAERTGGSVSTLTIQRTQQEDSAVYLCASSLRRDRGLEQYFGPGTRLTVT.

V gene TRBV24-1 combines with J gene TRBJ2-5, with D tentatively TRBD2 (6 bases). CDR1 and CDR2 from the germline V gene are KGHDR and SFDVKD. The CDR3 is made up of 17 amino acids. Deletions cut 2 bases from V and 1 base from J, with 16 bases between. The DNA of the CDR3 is TGTGCCACCAGTGATTGGAGACTAGGGTCGCCCCAAGAGACCCAGTACTTC. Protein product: CATSDWRLGSPQETQYF.

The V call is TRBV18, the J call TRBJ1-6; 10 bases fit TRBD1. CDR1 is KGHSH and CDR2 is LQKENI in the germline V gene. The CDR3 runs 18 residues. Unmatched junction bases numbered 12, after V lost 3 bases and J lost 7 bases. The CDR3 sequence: CASSPLNSRQGANSPLHF. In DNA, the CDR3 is TGTGCCAGCTCACCCCTCAACTCCCGACAGGGGGCAAATTCACCCCTCCACTTT.

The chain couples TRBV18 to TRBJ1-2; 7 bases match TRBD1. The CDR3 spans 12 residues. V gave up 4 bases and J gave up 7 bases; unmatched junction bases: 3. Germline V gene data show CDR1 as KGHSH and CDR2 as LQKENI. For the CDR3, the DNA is TGTGCCAGCTCACAGGGGGCTCGTGGCTACACCTTC. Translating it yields CASSQGARGYTF.

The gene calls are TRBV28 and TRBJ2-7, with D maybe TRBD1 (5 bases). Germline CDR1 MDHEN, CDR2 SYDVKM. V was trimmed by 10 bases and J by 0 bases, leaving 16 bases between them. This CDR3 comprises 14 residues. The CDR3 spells CATKGQNPSYEQYF. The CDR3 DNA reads TGTGCCACTAAGGGGCAGAATCCCTCCTACGAGCAGTACTTC. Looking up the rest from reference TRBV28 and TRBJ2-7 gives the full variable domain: DVKVTQSSRYLVKRTGEKVFLECVQDMDHENMFWYRQDPGLGLRLIYFSYDVKMKEKGDIPEGYSVSREKKERFSLILESASTNQTSMYLCATKGQNPSYEQYFGPGTRLTVT.

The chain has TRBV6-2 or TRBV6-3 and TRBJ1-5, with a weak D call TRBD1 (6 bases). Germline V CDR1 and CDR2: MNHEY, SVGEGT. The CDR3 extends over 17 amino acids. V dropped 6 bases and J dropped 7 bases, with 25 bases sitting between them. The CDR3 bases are TGTGCCAGCAGCCCGTGGCGTGCAGGGGACCGTAGGCAGCCCCAGCATTTT. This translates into CASSPWRAGDRRQPQHF.

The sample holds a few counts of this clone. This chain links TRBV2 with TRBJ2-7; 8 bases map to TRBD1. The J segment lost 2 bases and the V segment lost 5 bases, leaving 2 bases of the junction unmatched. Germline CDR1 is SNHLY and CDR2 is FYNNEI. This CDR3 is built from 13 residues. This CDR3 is CASSRQGTYEQYF. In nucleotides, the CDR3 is TGTGCCAGCAGTCGACAGGGGACCTACGAGCAGTACTTC.

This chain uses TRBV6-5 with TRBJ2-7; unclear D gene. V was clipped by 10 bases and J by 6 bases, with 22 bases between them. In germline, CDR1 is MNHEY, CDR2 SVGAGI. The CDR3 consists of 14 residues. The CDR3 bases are TGTGCCACCACCCCTCCGGGTAGTCTAGTCGAGCAGTACTTC. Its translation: CATTPPGSLVEQYF.

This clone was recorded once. The CDR3 DNA sequence: TGCGCCAGCAGCTTGGTGGCAGTCCAAGAGACCCAGTACTTC. The encoded protein is CASSLVAVQETQYF. The V gene is TRBV5-1, the J gene TRBJ2-5; D gene uncertain. Germline assignment: CDR1 SGHRS and CDR2 YFSETQ. The CDR3 consists of 14 residues. Trimming left V 0 bases short and J 1 base short, with 7 bases between.

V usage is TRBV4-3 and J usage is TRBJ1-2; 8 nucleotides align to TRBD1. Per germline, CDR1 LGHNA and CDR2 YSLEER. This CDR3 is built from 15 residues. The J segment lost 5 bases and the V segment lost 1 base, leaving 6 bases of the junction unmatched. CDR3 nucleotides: TGCGCCAGCAGCCAAGGGACAGGGCTATTTTATGGCTACACCTTC. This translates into CASSQGTGLFYGYTF.